Below are 15 T cell receptor beta chains sequenced from a single sample in a study of CD8+CD57+ T cells in acquired aplastic anemia. Previously, flow cytometry had revealed CD8+CD57+ cell expansion in the patients chosen for sequencing. Genomic DNA acted as the template from which TCR beta VDJ combination and CDR3 sequence profiling were carried out. TCRdb reprocessed the reads with MiXCR, giving one entry per CDR3 protein. The table has approximately 300,000 distinct CDR3 sequences, under 60% seen once; the top ten hold 1.3%. Sequencing was done on a sample of sorted CD4+, CD8+, or CD8+CD57+ T cells (not recorded which) from PBMCs. The origin of the receptors is a human donor with aplastic anemia.

The gene calls are TRBV7-2 and TRBJ2-2; 12 bases line up with TRBD2. Germline CDR1 and CDR2: SGHTA and FQGNSA. The ends lost 2 bases at V and 7 bases at J; junction bases unmatched: 8. The CDR3 is 17 residues long. In DNA form, the CDR3 reads TGTGCCAGCAGCTTAAGGTCTAGCGGGGGGGTGAACGGGGAGCTGTTTTTT. Its protein product is CASSLRSSGGVNGELFF.

The chain couples TRBV6-5 to TRBJ2-7; D perhaps matches TRBD2 (6 bases). CDR3 length: 15 residues. The V and J ends lost 6 bases and 4 bases respectively, with 19 bases between them. In germline, CDR1 is MNHEY, CDR2 SVGAGI. CDR3 sequence: CASSPDGAAGYEQYF. For the CDR3, the DNA is TGTGCCAGCAGCCCCGACGGAGCAGCGGGTTACGAGCAGTACTTC.

This clonotype was seen only a few times. One end of the junction fails to match germline, which may point to a read error. The chain joins TRBV20-1 to TRBJ2-1, with 13 bases lining up with TRBD2. CDR3 size: 12 residues. In germline, CDR1 is DFQATT, CDR2 SNEGSKA (reference sequence). This CDR3 reads CSARGAGTSGVF. CDR3 coding DNA: TGCAGTGCTAGAGGCGCCGGGACTAGCGGGGTCTTC.

The chain couples TRBV2 to TRBJ2-7; D gene unclear. Germline assignment: CDR1 SNHLY and CDR2 FYNNEI. V lost 7 bases to trimming and J lost 2 bases, with 9 bases between them. The CDR3 sequence is 12 residues long. CDR3 region: CASIQNAYEQYF. The CDR3 bases are TGTGCCAGCATCCAGAATGCCTACGAGCAGTACTTC.

CDR3 nucleotides: TGTGCCAGTAGTAAACAGGGGTTCGGCTACGAGCAGTACTTC. It yields the protein CASSKQGFGYEQYF. The gene calls are TRBV19 and TRBJ2-7; 7 nucleotides line up with TRBD1. Germline CDR1 is LNHDA and CDR2 is SQIVND (reference sequence). The CDR3 has 14 amino acids. J gave up 3 bases and V 4 bases, and 6 bases lay outside the gene matches.

This clonotype was seen ten or more times. This sequence joins TRBV20-1 and TRBJ1-1; weak D call: TRBD1 (6 bases). This CDR3 contains 16 residues. Germline V gene data show CDR1 as DFQATT and CDR2 as SNEGSKA (reference sequence). V lost 4 bases and J lost 3, with 21 bases in between. CDR3 amino acids: CSAKQGLGGADTEAFF. CDR3 nucleotides: TGCAGTGCTAAACAGGGACTCGGTGGTGCGGACACTGAAGCTTTCTTT.

On this clonotype itself: The conserved phenylalanine or tryptophan normally closing the CDR3 is absent here, so this likely arose from a read error. Because the CDR3's place on the DNA is in doubt, the DNA is left out and the CDR3 is given as listed by TCRdb. The chain links TRBV14 to TRBJ2-5; the table's TRBD2 call for D was not verified on the DNA. Germline V gives CDR1 SGHDN, CDR2 FVKESK. The CDR3 is made up of 18 amino acids, end residues included. CDR3 loop: CASSQEDRLAGLYKRPST.

The rearrangement joins TRBV12-3 or TRBV12-4 to TRBJ2-5; D remains unclear. The CDR3 consists of 11 residues. The V and J ends lost 8 bases and 4 bases respectively, with 8 bases between them. The CDR3 DNA reads TGTGCCAGCGGATCATTAGAGACCCAGTACTTC. Its translation: CASGSLETQYF.

This rearrangement joins TRBV10-3 to TRBJ1-6; D is unresolved. Germline V gives CDR1 ENHRY, CDR2 SYGVKD. The V end lost 9 bases, the J end lost 9 bases, and 15 bases lay between the germline ends. The CDR3 has 13 amino acids. The CDR3: CAIRDGESSPLHF. Written as DNA, the CDR3 is TGTGCCATAAGAGACGGGGAGAGTTCACCCCTCCACTTT.

The count of this clonotype is one. The V and J genes are TRBV15 and TRBJ2-1, with 11 bases that match TRBD1. CDR3 size: 16 residues. J lost 3 bases, V lost 1 base, and 2 bases had no gene match. CDR1 and CDR2 from the germline V gene are LNHNV and YYDKDF (reference sequence). The DNA of the CDR3 is TGTGCCACCAGCAGAGCGGGGACAGGGGGCTACAATGAGCAGTTCTTC. It codes for CATSRAGTGGYNEQFF.

This clonotype has just a few counts. J is TRBJ2-2 and V is TRBV24-1; D gene unclear. Germline V gene data show CDR1 as KGHDR and CDR2 as SFDVKD. The CDR3 runs to 13 residues. The ends were cut back, 2 bases at V and 3 bases at J, with 3 bases in the middle. The CDR3 coding sequence is TGTGCCACCAGTGATTCCGACACCGGGGAGCTGTTTTTT. Amino acids: CATSDSDTGELFF.

This clonotype was detected ten times or more. This chain joins TRBV11-2 and TRBJ2-5; D gene ambiguous. V was shortened by 1 base and J by 4 bases, with 19 bases between the two germline ends. This CDR3 is built from 17 residues. CDR1 and CDR2 from the germline V gene are SGHAT and FQNNGV. CDR3: CASSLGLDTRLGETQYF. The CDR3 DNA is TGTGCCAGCAGCTTAGGTTTAGACACAAGACTGGGAGAGACCCAGTACTTC.

This clonotype was seen only a few times. The CDR3 DNA is TGTGCCAGCAGTCGGACAGAAAGCTACGAGCAGTACTTC. It yields the protein CASSRTESYEQYF. This sequence joins TRBV12-3 or TRBV12-4 and TRBJ2-7, with D perhaps TRBD1 (6 bases). The V and J ends lost 5 bases and 3 bases respectively, with 11 bases between them. The CDR3 is 13 amino acids.

Many counts were recorded for this clonotype. This chain connects TRBV7-9 to TRBJ1-1; D not certain. This CDR3 region has 13 residues. Germline V CDR1 and CDR2: SEHNR, FQNEAQ (reference sequence). Trimming left V 4 bases short and J 1 base short, with 7 bases between. CDR3 residues: CASSSRQNTEAFF. The CDR3 region has the DNA TGTGCCAGCAGCTCCCGCCAGAACACTGAAGCTTTCTTT.

The gene calls are TRBV7-9 and TRBJ1-1; 7 positions match TRBD1. CDR1 is SEHNR and CDR2 is FQNEAQ in the germline V gene (reference sequence). Trimming removed 3 bases from V and 4 bases from J; junction bases left unmatched: 8. The CDR3 extends over 15 amino acids. In nucleotides, the CDR3 is TGTGCCAGCAGCTTGGCCCCCGGGACAGCCACTGAAGCTTTCTTT. Encoded protein: CASSLAPGTATEAFF.